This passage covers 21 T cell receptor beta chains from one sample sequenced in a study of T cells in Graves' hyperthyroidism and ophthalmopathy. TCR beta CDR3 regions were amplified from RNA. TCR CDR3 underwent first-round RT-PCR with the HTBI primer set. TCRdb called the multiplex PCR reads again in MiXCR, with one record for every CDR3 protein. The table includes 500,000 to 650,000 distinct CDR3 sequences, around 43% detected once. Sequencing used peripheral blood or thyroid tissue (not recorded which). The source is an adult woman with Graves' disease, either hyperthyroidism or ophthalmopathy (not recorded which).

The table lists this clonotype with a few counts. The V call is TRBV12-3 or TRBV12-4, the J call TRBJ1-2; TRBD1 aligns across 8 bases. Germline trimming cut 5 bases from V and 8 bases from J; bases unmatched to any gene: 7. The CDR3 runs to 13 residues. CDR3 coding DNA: TGTGCCAGCAGTCCCGGACAGGGCCGGGGCTACACCTTC. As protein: CASSPGQGRGYTF.

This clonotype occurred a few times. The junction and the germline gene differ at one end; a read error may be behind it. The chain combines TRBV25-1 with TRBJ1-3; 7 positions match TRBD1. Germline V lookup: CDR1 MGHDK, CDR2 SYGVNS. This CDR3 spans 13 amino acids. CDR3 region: CASPTGSANTIYF. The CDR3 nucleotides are TGTGCTAGCCCGACAGGGTCTGCAAACACCATATATTTT.

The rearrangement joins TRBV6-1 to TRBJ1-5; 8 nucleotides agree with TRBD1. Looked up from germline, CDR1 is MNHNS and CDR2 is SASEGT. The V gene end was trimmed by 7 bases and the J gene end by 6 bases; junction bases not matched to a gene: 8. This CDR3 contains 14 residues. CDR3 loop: CASTGDRLVQPQHF. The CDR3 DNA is TGTGCCAGCACTGGGGACAGGTTGGTTCAGCCCCAGCATTTT.

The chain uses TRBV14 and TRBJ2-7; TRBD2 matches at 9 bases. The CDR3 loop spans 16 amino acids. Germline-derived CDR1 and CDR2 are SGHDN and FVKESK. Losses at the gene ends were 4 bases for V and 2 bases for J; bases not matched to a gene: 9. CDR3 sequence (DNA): TGTGCCAGCAGCCTCCCGACCGGGACTAGCCCCTACGAGCAGTACTTC. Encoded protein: CASSLPTGTSPYEQYF.

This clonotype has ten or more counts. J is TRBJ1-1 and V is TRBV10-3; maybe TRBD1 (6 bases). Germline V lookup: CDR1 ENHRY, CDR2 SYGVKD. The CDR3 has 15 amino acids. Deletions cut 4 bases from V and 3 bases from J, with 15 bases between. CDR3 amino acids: CAISARGPGDTEAFF. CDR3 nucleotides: TGTGCCATCAGTGCCAGGGGACCGGGCGACACTGAAGCTTTCTTT.

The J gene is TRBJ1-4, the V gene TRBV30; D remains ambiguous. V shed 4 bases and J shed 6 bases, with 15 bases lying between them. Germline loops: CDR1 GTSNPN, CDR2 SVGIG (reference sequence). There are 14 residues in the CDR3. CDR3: CAWTVTPWDEKLFF. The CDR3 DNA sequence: TGTGCCTGGACTGTAACCCCGTGGGATGAAAAACTGTTTTTT. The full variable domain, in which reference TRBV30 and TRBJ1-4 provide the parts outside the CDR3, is SQTIHQWPATLVQPVGSPLSLECTVEGTSNPNLYWYRQAAGRGLQLLFYSVGIGQISSEVPQNLSASRPQDRQFILSSKKLLLSDSGFYLCAWTVTPWDEKLFFGSGTQLSVL.

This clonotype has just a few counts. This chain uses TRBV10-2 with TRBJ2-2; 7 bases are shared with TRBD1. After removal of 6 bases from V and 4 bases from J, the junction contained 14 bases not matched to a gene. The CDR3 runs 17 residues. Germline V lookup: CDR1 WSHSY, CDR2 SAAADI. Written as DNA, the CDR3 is TGCGCCAGCAGCCTCACCCGGGACAGCGATGGCACCGGGGAGCTGTTTTTT. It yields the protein CASSLTRDSDGTGELFF.

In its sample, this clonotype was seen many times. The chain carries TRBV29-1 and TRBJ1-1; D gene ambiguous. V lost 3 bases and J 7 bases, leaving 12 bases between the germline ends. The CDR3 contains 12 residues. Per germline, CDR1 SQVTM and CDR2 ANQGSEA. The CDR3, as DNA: TGCAGCGTTGATAAATTTCGGAATGAAGCTTTCTTT. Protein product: CSVDKFRNEAFF.

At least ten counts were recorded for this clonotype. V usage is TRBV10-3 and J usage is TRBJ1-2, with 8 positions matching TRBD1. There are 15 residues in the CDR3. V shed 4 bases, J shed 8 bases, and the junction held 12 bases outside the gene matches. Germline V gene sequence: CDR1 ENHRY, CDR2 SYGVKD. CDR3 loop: CAISGGTGTPGGYTF. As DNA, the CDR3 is TGTGCCATCAGTGGCGGGACAGGAACCCCTGGGGGCTACACCTTC.

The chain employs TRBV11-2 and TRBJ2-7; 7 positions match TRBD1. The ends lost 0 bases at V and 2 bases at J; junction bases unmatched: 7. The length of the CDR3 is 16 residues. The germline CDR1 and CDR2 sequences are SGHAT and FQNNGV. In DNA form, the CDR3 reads TGTGCCAGCAGCTTAGAGGGGGATACAGGGGCCTACGAGCAGTACTTC. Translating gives CASSLEGDTGAYEQYF.

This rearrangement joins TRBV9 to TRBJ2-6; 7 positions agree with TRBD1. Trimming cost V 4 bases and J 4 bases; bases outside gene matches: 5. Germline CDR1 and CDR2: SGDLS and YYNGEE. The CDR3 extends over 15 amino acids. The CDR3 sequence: CASSLGGQGANVLTF. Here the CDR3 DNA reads TGTGCCAGCAGCCTAGGGGGACAGGGGGCCAACGTCCTGACTTTC.

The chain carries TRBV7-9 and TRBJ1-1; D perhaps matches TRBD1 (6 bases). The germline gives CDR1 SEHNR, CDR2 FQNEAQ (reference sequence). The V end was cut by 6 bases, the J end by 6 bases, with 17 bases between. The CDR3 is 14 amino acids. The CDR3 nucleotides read TGTGCCAGCAGTGAACTGGGGGGGCTCCCTGAAGCTTTCTTT. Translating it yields CASSELGGLPEAFF. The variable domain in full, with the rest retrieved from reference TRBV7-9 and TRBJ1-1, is DTGVSQNPRHKITKRGQNVTFRCDPISEHNRLYWYRQTLGQGPEFLTYFQNEAQLEKSRLLSDRFSAERPKGSFSTLEIQRTEQGDSAMYLCASSELGGLPEAFFGQGTRLTVV.

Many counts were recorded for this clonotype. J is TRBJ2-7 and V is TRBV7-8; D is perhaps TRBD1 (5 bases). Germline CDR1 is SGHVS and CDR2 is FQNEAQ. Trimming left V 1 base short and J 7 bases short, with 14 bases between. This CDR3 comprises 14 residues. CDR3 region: CASSLVVVRQEQYF. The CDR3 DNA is TGTGCCAGCAGCTTAGTTGTGGTTCGACAGGAGCAGTACTTC. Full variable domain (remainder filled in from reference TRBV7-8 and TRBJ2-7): GAGVSQSPRYKVAKRGQDVALRCDPISGHVSLFWYQQALGQGPEFLTYFQNEAQLDKSGLPSDRFFAERPEGSVSTLKIQRTQQEDSAVYLCASSLVVVRQEQYFGPGTRLTVT.

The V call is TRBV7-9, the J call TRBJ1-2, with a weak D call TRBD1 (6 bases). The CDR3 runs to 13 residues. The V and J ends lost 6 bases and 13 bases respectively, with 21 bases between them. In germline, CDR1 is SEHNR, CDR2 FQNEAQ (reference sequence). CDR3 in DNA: TGTGCCAGCAGTCGTGGAACAGGGATGTTCCTCACCTTC. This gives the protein CASSRGTGMFLTF.

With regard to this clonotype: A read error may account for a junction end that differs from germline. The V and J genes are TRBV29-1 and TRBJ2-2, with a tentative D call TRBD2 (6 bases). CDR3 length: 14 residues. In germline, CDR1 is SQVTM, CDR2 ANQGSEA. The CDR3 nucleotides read TGCAGCGTCGAAGGCGGGGAGTACACCGGGGAGCTGTTTTTT. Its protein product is CSVEGGEYTGELFF.

Here the CDR3 reads CASSPRGGPQHF. CDR3 DNA: TGTGCCAGCAGTCCCCGGGGGGGGCCCCAGCATTTT. V is TRBV6-2 or TRBV6-3 and J is TRBJ1-5, with D perhaps TRBD1 (5 bases). CDR1 and CDR2 from the germline V gene are MNHEY and SVGEGT. The V gene lost 5 bases and the J gene lost 9 bases, with 11 bases spanning the gap. The CDR3 loop spans 12 amino acids.

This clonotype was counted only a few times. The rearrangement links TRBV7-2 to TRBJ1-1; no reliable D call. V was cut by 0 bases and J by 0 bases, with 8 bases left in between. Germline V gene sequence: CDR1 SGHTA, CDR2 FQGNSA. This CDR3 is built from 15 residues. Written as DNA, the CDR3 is TGTGCCAGCAGCTTAGCAGGGTACTTGAACACTGAAGCTTTCTTT. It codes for CASSLAGYLNTEAFF.

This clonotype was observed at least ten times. The CDR3 sequence: CSVATFVGTEAFF. DNA for the CDR3: TGCAGCGTCGCTACCTTCGTAGGGACTGAAGCTTTCTTT. The chain recombines TRBV29-1 with TRBJ1-1; D is uncertain. This CDR3 spans 13 amino acids. The germline CDR1 and CDR2 sequences are SQVTM and ANQGSEA. V shed 6 bases and J shed 5 bases, with 16 bases lying between them. The full variable domain, completed using reference TRBV29-1 and TRBJ1-1, is SAVISQKPSRDICQRGTSLTIQCQVDSQVTMMFWYRQQPGQSLTLIATANQGSEATYESGFVIDKFPISRPNLTFSTLTVSNMSPEDSSIYLCSVATFVGTEAFFGQGTRLTVV.

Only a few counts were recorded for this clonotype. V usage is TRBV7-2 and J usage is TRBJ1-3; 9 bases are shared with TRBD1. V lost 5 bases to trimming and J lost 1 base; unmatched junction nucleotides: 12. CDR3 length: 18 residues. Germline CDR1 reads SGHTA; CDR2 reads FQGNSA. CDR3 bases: TGTGCCAGCAGCCTCGTAGGTGGAGGGACAGGGTCTGGAAACACCATATATTTT. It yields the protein CASSLVGGGTGSGNTIYF.

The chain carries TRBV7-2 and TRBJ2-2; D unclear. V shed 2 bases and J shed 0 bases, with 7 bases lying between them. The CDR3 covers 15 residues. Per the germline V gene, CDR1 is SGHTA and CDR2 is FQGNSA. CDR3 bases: TGTGCCAGCAGCTTAAATACCTCGAACACCGGGGAGCTGTTTTTT. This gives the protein CASSLNTSNTGELFF.

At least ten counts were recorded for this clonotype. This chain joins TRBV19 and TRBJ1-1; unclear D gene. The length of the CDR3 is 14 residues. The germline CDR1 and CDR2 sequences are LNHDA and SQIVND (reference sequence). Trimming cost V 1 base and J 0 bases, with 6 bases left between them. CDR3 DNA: TGTGCCAGTAGTATAGTGGTCATGAACACTGAAGCTTTCTTT. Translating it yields CASSIVVMNTEAFF.